Listed below are T cell receptor beta chains from one sample, sequenced in a study of CD4 T cells in relation to SARS-CoV-2 and coronaviruses. Their antigen targets remain unknown. Only in-frame clones appear in the TCRdb table, and some are missing; sequencing was by immunoSEQ multiplex PCR. The sample yields 25,000 to 35,000 clones, roughly 72% seen once. The sequenced sample consisted of CD4+ T cells from PBMCs, cultured in vitro. Receptor source: a human donor in good health. Both conserved end residues are part of each CDR3. A D gene is named only where the DNA matches it firmly. Clone sizes are given selectively: once, few, many, or a class where the clone is expanded.

NA,TRBD1,TRBV2,TRBJ2-7,TGTGCCAGCAGGTTTGGGACAGGGGGCGAGCAGTACTTC,CASRFGTGGEQYF
once,TRBD1,TRBV29-1,TRBJ1-1,TGCAGCGTCCGACAGGGGTTGGACACTGAAGCTTTCTTT,CSVRQGLDTEAFF
NA,NA,TRBV4-3,TRBJ1-1,TGCGCCAGCAGCCATCCCGGGCTCGCCACTGAAGCTTTCTTT,CASSHPGLATEAFF
NA,NA,TRBV7-2,TRBJ1-5,TGTGCCAGCAGTAAACAGGCTGGGGGCAATCAGCCCCAGCATTTT,CASSKQAGGNQPQHF
NA,NA,TRBV7-3,TRBJ2-3,TGTGCCAGCAGCCGGAGGGCAGGCACAGATACGCAGTATTTT,CASSRRAGTDTQYF
few,TRBD1,TRBV18,TRBJ1-2,TGTGCCAGCTCACCAGATGCCGGGACAGACCGATACTATGGCTACACCTTC,CASSPDAGTDRYYGYTF
NA,NA,TRBV7-2,TRBJ1-1,TGTGCCAGCAGCTTTGAGGGGGTAGCTGAAGCTTTCTTT,CASSFEGVAEAFF
few,NA,TRBV29-1,TRBJ2-2,TGCAGCGTTGAAGTTGTGAACACCGGGGAGCTGTTTTTT,CSVEVVNTGELFF
NA,TRBD2,TRBV4-3,TRBJ2-7,TGCGCCAGCAGCCGGCTAGCGGGGGGAACGCCCTACGAGCAGTACTTC,CASSRLAGGTPYEQYF
once,NA,TRBV5-5,TRBJ1-6,TGTGCCAGCAGCCCCCCCGCCACAGGGCCCAGTTCACCCCTCCACTTT,CASSPPATGPSSPLHF
NA,NA,TRBV30,TRBJ1-1,TGTGCCTGGAGTGTACTCACCCCAGGAACTGAAGCTTTCTTT,CAWSVLTPGTEAFF
NA,NA,TRBV5-4,TRBJ1-2,TGTGCCAGCAGCTTCGACCTCTATGGCTACACCTTC,CASSFDLYGYTF
NA,NA,TRBV7-2,TRBJ2-5,TGTGCCAGCACCTCCCCCCCCGAGGGGGTGGGTGAGACCCAGTACTTC,CASTSPPEGVGETQYF
NA,TRBD2,TRBV4-3,TRBJ2-3,TGCGCCAGCAGCCAAACTAGCGGGGGATCGATTACGCAGTATTTT,CASSQTSGGSITQYF
NA,NA,TRBV6-5,TRBJ1-5,TGTGCCAGCAGTCTAAATAGCAATCAGCCCCAGCATTTT,CASSLNSNQPQHF
NA,TRBD1,TRBV19,TRBJ2-5,TGTGCCAGTAGTAACTCCGGGACAGGCGAAGAGACCCAGTACTTC,CASSNSGTGEETQYF
NA,NA,TRBV6-5,TRBJ1-2,TGTGCCAGCAGTTACTCCCTCCACTATGGCTACACCTTC,CASSYSLHYGYTF
few,NA,TRBV19,TRBJ2-3,TGTGCCAGTAGTCCAACAGCGGCAATTGGCACAGATACGCAGTATTTT,CASSPTAAIGTDTQYF
few,TRBD1,TRBV9,TRBJ1-1,TGTGCCAGCAGCCCCCGACAGGGCGGGGACACTGAAGCTTTCTTT,CASSPRQGGDTEAFF
NA,TRBD1,TRBV4-3,TRBJ1-6,TGCGCCAGCAGCCAAGGACAGGGGGCAAGGTCACCCCTCCACTTT,CASSQGQGARSPLHF
few,NA,TRBV9,TRBJ2-2,TGTGCCAGCAGTGAGACGCTTTCCACCGGGGAGCTGTTTTTT,CASSETLSTGELFF
NA,NA,TRBV29-1,TRBJ2-1,TGCAGCGTTGGCAAAGGGAGGCATGAGCAGTTCTTC,CSVGKGRHEQFF
NA,NA,TRBV19,TRBJ2-7,TGTGCCAGCTTTCTATCTTCCTACGAGCAGTACTTC,CASFLSSYEQYF
NA,NA,TRBV9,TRBJ1-4,TGTGCCAGCAGCGTAGATCAAGGGTGGGGTGAAAAACTGTTTTTT,CASSVDQGWGEKLFF
few,NA,TRBV6-5,TRBJ1-2,TGTGCCAGCAGTTACGGTGTTTATGATGGCTACACCTTC,CASSYGVYDGYTF
few,NA,TRBV30,TRBJ2-7,TGTGCCGGGGGGTATTCCTACGAGCAGTACTTC,CAGGYSYEQYF
NA,NA,TRBV2,TRBJ1-1,TGTGCCAGCAGGACTGGGGAAAGGCTTTCGAACACTGAAGCTTTCTTT,CASRTGERLSNTEAFF
NA,TRBD1,TRBV2,TRBJ2-7,TGTGCCAGCTCTCCTGGACAGGGCGAGCAGTACTTC,CASSPGQGEQYF
NA,NA,TRBV7-9,TRBJ1-2,TGTGCCAGCAGCCGTACGGGGGGCGGCTATGGCTACACCTTC,CASSRTGGGYGYTF
NA,TRBD2,TRBV19,TRBJ2-1,TGTGCCAGTAGTGGGACTAGGACCCATGAGCAGTTCTTC,CASSGTRTHEQFF
NA,NA,TRBV3-1/TRBV3-2,TRBJ2-1,TGTGCCAGCAGCCACGGCGCGGGACACAATGAGCAGTTCTTC,CASSHGAGHNEQFF
NA,TRBD1,TRBV11-2,TRBJ1-4,TGTGCCAGCAGCCCAGGGAGGACAGGGGGTGCGTTTAATGAAAAACTGTTTTTT,CASSPGRTGGAFNEKLFF
NA,NA,TRBV6-2/TRBV6-3,TRBJ2-3,TGTGCCAGCAGTACAGGTAACACAGATACGCAGTATTTT,CASSTGNTDTQYF
NA,NA,TRBV11-2,TRBJ1-3,TGTGCCAGCAGCTTAGATCGGGGGGGGAAGTCTGGAAACACCATATATTTT,CASSLDRGGKSGNTIYF
NA,NA,TRBV6-2/TRBV6-3,TRBJ2-7,TGTGCCAGCAGCCACGGCGTGTCCGAGCAGTACTTC,CASSHGVSEQYF
NA,NA,TRBV19,TRBJ1-2,TGTGCCAGTAGTATTTTCGCGGGGGAGAATGATGGCTACACCTTC,CASSIFAGENDGYTF
NA,NA,TRBV3-1/TRBV3-2,TRBJ2-2,TGTGCCAGCGCCGGCCGGGCCTCGAACACCGGGGAGCTGTTTTTT,CASAGRASNTGELFF
NA,TRBD1,TRBV6-5,TRBJ2-3,TGTGCCAGCAGTTTGGACAGGACCACAGATACGCAGTATTTT,CASSLDRTTDTQYF
NA,NA,TRBV2,TRBJ2-7,TGTGCCACCAGAGGACCGCCCCCCAACGAGCAGTACTTC,CATRGPPPNEQYF
NA,TRBD1,TRBV29-1,TRBJ2-7,TGCAGCGCTGGGACAGAAGCAGTATACGAGCAGTACTTC,CSAGTEAVYEQYF
few,TRBD1,TRBV5-4,TRBJ2-1,TGTGCCAGCAGCTACCGGGACAGGGACAATGAGCAGTTCTTC,CASSYRDRDNEQFF